Below are 19 T cell receptor beta chains sequenced from a single sample in a study of T cell responses to AZD1222 COVID-19 vaccine. Assay: immunoSEQ multiplex PCR; the TCRdb copy retains only in-frame clones and omits some. Found here are about 160,000 clones, 88% of them singletons; the top ten hold around 5.2%. The sequenced sample was peripheral blood, obtained on day 0 of AZD1222 vaccination. Receptors were obtained from an adult in good health.

V and J are TRBV6-2 or TRBV6-3 and TRBJ2-2; D remains ambiguous. V lost 6 bases and J lost 0, with 8 bases in between. The CDR3 spans 14 residues. The V gene's germline CDR1 is MNHEY and CDR2 SVGEGT. CDR3 loop: CASSHSTNTGELFF. The CDR3 nucleotides are TGTGCCAGCAGCCACTCCACGAACACCGGGGAGCTGTTTTTT.

The gene calls are TRBV2 and TRBJ2-7; possible D gene TRBD1, 7 bases. The V gene's germline CDR1 is SNHLY and CDR2 FYNNEI. Trimming removed 6 bases at V and 7 bases at J, with 13 bases between. The CDR3 has 12 amino acids. This chain's CDR3 is CASREGAREQYF. In DNA, the CDR3 is TGTGCCAGCAGGGAGGGGGCGCGGGAGCAGTACTTC.

The chain carries TRBV6-2 or TRBV6-3 and TRBJ2-7; 9 bases fit TRBD2. This CDR3 contains 15 residues. Per the germline V gene, CDR1 is MNHEY and CDR2 is SVGEGT. V shed 3 bases and J 0 bases; nucleotides not matched to a gene: 3. The CDR3 loop is CASSYLTSGSYEQYF. CDR3 coding DNA: TGTGCCAGCAGTTATTTGACTAGCGGCTCCTACGAGCAGTACTTC.

V is TRBV5-1 and J is TRBJ1-2; 7 positions agree with TRBD1. Germline trimming cut 2 bases from V and 1 base from J; bases unmatched to any gene: 5. Looked up from germline, CDR1 is SGHRS and CDR2 is YFSETQ. The CDR3 length is 15 residues. The CDR3 spells CASSFGTVDNYGYTF. The CDR3 DNA is TGCGCCAGCAGCTTTGGGACAGTAGATAACTATGGCTACACCTTC.

The chain employs TRBV30 and TRBJ2-7, with 9 nucleotides matching TRBD1. CDR3 length equals 15 residues. V shed 3 bases and J 1 base; nucleotides not matched to a gene: 7. CDR1 GTSNPN and CDR2 SVGIG come from the germline V gene (reference sequence). CDR3 sequence (DNA): TGTGCCTGGAGCCTAATTGGACAGGGGTCCTACGAGCAGTACTTC. The encoded protein is CAWSLIGQGSYEQYF.

This chain links TRBV29-1 with TRBJ1-1; a possible D gene is TRBD1 (6 bases). Germline V CDR1 and CDR2: SQVTM, ANQGSEA. V was pared by 7 bases and J by 3 bases, with 12 bases between. The CDR3 totals 12 residues. The CDR3 spells CSGISGDTEAFF. The CDR3 region has the DNA TGCAGCGGCATATCAGGGGACACTGAAGCTTTCTTT. Full variable domain (missing parts from reference TRBV29-1 and TRBJ1-1): SAVISQKPSRDICQRGTSLTIQCQVDSQVTMMFWYRQQPGQSLTLIATANQGSEATYESGFVIDKFPISRPNLTFSTLTVSNMSPEDSSIYLCSGISGDTEAFFGQGTRLTVV.

The J gene is TRBJ2-5, the V gene TRBV2; 8 bases are shared with TRBD1. Trimming cost V 6 bases and J 4 bases; bases outside gene matches: 7. The V gene's germline CDR1 is SNHLY and CDR2 FYNNEI. This CDR3 contains 14 residues. CDR3 nucleotides: TGTGCCAGCAGGGACAGGGCAGTCCGAGAGACCCAGTACTTC. Protein product: CASRDRAVRETQYF.

The chain has TRBV5-5 and TRBJ2-2; 7 bases map to TRBD2. Looked up from germline, CDR1 is SGHKS and CDR2 is YYEKEE (reference sequence). The CDR3 has 16 residues. Trimming at V came to 2 bases and at J to 4 bases, leaving 8 bases not matched to a gene. The CDR3 nucleotides are TGTGCCAGCAGCTTAGGCGGGACTACGGGCACCGGGGAGCTGTTTTTT. It translates to CASSLGGTTGTGELFF.

The CDR3 here is CASSTQRYGYTF. CDR3 in DNA: TGTGCCAGCAGCACCCAGAGATATGGCTACACCTTC. The V call is TRBV28, the J call TRBJ1-2; D is unclear. This CDR3 has 12 amino acids. Trimming took 6 bases from V and 5 from J, leaving 10 bases between them. The germline V gene has CDR1 MDHEN and CDR2 SYDVKM.

This sequence joins TRBV10-2 and TRBJ2-2, with D possibly TRBD1 on 6 matching bases. The germline V gene encodes CDR1 WSHSY and CDR2 SAAADI. Trimming stripped 7 bases from V and 5 bases from J, with 14 bases between. This CDR3 is built from 14 residues. The CDR3 DNA follows: TGCGCCAGCATTGGTGGGGGCGGTACCGGGGAGCTGTTTTTT. This translates into CASIGGGGTGELFF.

The chain recombines TRBV4-1 with TRBJ2-7, with D perhaps assigned TRBD1 or TRBD2 (5 bases each). V was pared by 8 bases and J by 0 bases, with 17 bases between. Germline V gives CDR1 MGHRA, CDR2 YSYEKL. The CDR3 runs 15 residues. In DNA form, the CDR3 reads TGCGCCAGCGCACCACGGGACGGCGACTCCTACGAGCAGTACTTC. It encodes CASAPRDGDSYEQYF.

The rearrangement uses TRBV28 and TRBJ1-4, with D perhaps TRBD1 (6 bases). The CDR3 is 13 residues long. Germline V gene data show CDR1 as MDHEN and CDR2 as SYDVKM. Trimming took off 4 bases at V and 6 bases at J, with 9 bases between the two ends. CDR3 bases: TGTGCCAGCAGTTCCAGGGGAGATGAAAAACTGTTTTTT. The encoded protein is CASSSRGDEKLFF.

This rearrangement joins TRBV9 to TRBJ2-1; D is uncertain. Germline CDR1 reads SGDLS; CDR2 reads YYNGEE. Trimming removed 1 base from V and 1 base from J, with 9 bases in between. This CDR3 has 15 amino acids. In DNA, the CDR3 is TGTGCCAGCAGCGTATTTCAGAATTCCTACAATGAGCAGTTCTTC. Encoded protein: CASSVFQNSYNEQFF. Using reference TRBV9 and TRBJ2-1 for the parts outside the CDR3, the full variable domain is DSGVTQTPKHLITATGQRVTLRCSPRSGDLSVYWYQQSLDQGLQFLIQYYNGEERAKGNILERFSAQQFPDLHSELNLSSLELGDSALYFCASSVFQNSYNEQFFGPGTRLTVL.

The J gene is TRBJ1-6, the V gene TRBV28; TRBD1 agrees at 10 bases. Germline V gene lookup returns CDR1 MDHEN and CDR2 SYDVKM. This CDR3 has 15 residues. Trimming took 1 base from V and 8 from J; bases not matched to a gene: 2. CDR3 DNA: TGTGCCAGCAGTTTATCCGGACAGGGGGATTCACCCCTCCACTTT. Its protein product is CASSLSGQGDSPLHF.

V gene TRBV10-3 combines with J gene TRBJ2-5; a possible D gene is TRBD2 (5 bases). The germline V and J ends were trimmed by 6 bases and 5 bases, with 16 bases remaining between them. CDR3 size: 14 residues. The germline gives CDR1 ENHRY, CDR2 SYGVKD. The CDR3: CAISGITGRETQYF. The CDR3 DNA sequence: TGTGCCATCAGCGGGATCACGGGCAGGGAGACCCAGTACTTC.

V gene TRBV5-4 combines with J gene TRBJ1-1; unclear D gene. Germline CDR1 SGHNT, CDR2 YYREEE (reference sequence). The CDR3 has 14 amino acids. V lost 4 bases to trimming and J lost 6 bases, with 16 bases between them. The CDR3 loop is CASSRAPGISEAFF. DNA of the CDR3: TGTGCCAGCAGCCGGGCCCCGGGAATTTCTGAAGCTTTCTTT.

In the case of this clone: The sample holds other DNA sequences that translate to the same CDR3. The J gene is TRBJ2-7, the V gene TRBV28; 10 nucleotides agree with TRBD1. CDR1 is MDHEN and CDR2 is SYDVKM in the germline V gene. Trimming cost V 4 bases and J 4 bases; bases outside gene matches: 4. The CDR3 is made up of 14 amino acids. CDR3 nucleotides: TGTGCCAGCAGTTCCGGGACAGGGGCTTACGAGCAGTACTTC. Amino acid sequence: CASSSGTGAYEQYF.

This rearrangement joins TRBV7-8 to TRBJ1-1; tentatively, D is TRBD1 (5 bases). Between the trimmed V and J ends, which lost 5 bases and 0 bases, there was a span of 16 bases. Germline CDR1 reads SGHVS; CDR2 reads FQNEAQ. The CDR3 extends over 16 amino acids. CDR3 amino acids: CASSPRADRVNTEAFF. DNA for the CDR3: TGTGCCAGCAGCCCAAGGGCAGACAGAGTGAACACTGAAGCTTTCTTT.

In its sample, this clone was seen a few times. The V call is TRBV7-9, the J call TRBJ1-6; D is unclear. V lost 3 bases and J lost 8, with 11 bases in between. The CDR3 is 14 amino acids. Germline V gene sequence: CDR1 SEHNR, CDR2 FQNEAQ (reference sequence). CDR3 in DNA: TGTGCCAGCAGCTTGGACTTACCGGATTCACCCCTCCACTTT. Translation gives CASSLDLPDSPLHF.